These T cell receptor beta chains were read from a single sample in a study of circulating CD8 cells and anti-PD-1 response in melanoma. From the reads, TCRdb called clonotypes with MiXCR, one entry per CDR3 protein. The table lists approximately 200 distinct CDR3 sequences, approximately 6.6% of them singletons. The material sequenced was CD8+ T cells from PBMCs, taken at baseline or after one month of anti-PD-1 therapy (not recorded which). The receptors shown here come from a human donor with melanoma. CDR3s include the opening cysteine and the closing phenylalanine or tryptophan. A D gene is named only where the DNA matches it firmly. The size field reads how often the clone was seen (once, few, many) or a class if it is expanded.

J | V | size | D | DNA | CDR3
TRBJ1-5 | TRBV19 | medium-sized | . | TGTGCCAGTAGGGCAGGGAATGGGAATCAGCCCCAGCATTTT | CASRAGNGNQPQHF
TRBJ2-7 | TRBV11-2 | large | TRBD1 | TGTGCCAGCAGCCCCCCGGGACAGGGGTTGGGCGAGCAGTACTTC | CASSPPGQGLGEQYF
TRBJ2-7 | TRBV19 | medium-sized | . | TGTGCCAGTAGTATGACCTATGGCTACGAGCAGTACTTC | CASSMTYGYEQYF
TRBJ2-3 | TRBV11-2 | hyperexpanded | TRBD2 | TGTGCCAGCAGCCGGACTAGCGGTAGCACAGATACGCAGTATTTT | CASSRTSGSTDTQYF
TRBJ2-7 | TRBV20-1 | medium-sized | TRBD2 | TGCAGTGCCGGGACTAGCGGGGTTTCCGAGCAGTACTTC | CSAGTSGVSEQYF
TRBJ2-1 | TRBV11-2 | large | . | TGTGCCAGCAGCTTCACTGGGGGCAATGAGCAGTTCTTC | CASSFTGGNEQFF
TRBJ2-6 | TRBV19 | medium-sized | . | TGTGCCAGTAGCCCTGAGAGGTTGGATGGGGCCAACGTCCTGACTTTC | CASSPERLDGANVLTF
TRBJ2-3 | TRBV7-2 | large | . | TGTGCCAGCAGCTTAGATCCCGGGGGTACTAGCACAGATACGCAGTATTTT | CASSLDPGGTSTDTQYF
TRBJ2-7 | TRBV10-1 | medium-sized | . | TGCGCCAGCGTCCCCCGGTACGAGCAGTACTTC | CASVPRYEQYF
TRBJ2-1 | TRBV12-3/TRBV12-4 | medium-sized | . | TGTGCCAGCAGTCCTGACCCTTCGACGGGGGAATGGTACAATGAGCAGTTCTTC | CASSPDPSTGEWYNEQFF
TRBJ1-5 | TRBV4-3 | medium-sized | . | TGCGCCAGCAGCCAAGATTTGCGGTTGGGGAATCAGCCCCAGCATTTT | CASSQDLRLGNQPQHF
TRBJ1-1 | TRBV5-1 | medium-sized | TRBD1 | TGCGCCAGCAGCTTGTCCGAAGTTTGGACAGGGGAAGCTTTCTTT | CASSLSEVWTGEAFF
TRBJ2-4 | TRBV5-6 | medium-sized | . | TGTGCCAGCAGCGCCGGGGGCGGGAACATTCAGTACTTC | CASSAGGGNIQYF
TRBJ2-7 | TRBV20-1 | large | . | TGCAGTGCTAGAGATCGCACCGAATACGAGCAGTACTTC | CSARDRTEYEQYF
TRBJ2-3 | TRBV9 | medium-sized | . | TGTGCCAGCAGCGGTTGGCCGGGACATTTCTATTTT | CASSGWPGHFYF
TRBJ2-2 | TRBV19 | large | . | TGTGCCAGTAGTATAGACGGGGGATTCGGGGAGCTGTTTTTT | CASSIDGGFGELFF
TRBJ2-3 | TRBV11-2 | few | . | TGTGCCAGCAGCTTACTTCCGCGACTAGGGACAGATACGCAGTATTTT | CASSLLPRLGTDTQYF
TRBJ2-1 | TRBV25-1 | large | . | TGTGCCAGCAACGGAGGCAATGAGCAGTTCTTC | CASNGGNEQFF
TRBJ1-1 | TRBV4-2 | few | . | TGTGCCAGCAGCCAAGTTGACAGGAACACTGAAGCTTTCTTT | CASSQVDRNTEAFF